This TCR beta chain was identified in a study of glioma-infiltrating T cells. Study information: Before surgery, glioma patients received dexamethasone for at most six days. Study observations and caveats: Patients with low tissue-blood divergence carried a signature set of shared blood CDR3 motifs.

V gave up 3 bases and J gave up 4 bases, with 12 bases separating them. CDR3 length: 14 amino acids. CDR1 and CDR2 (germline): SGHAT, FQNNGV. Using RNA template, CDR3s of TCR alpha and beta were amplified with iRepertoire arm-PCR. Tissue mRNA or PBMC total RNA, about 95-450 ng, went into one-step reverse transcription and amplification. A single record per CDR3 protein comes from TCRdb applying MiXCR to the multiplex PCR reads. In the table there are fewer than 500,000 distinct CDR3 sequences, about two fifths of which are singletons. On this clonotype: As yet, its antigen is unknown.

The TCR originated in a human donor with low-grade glioma or glioblastoma, undergoing nonglioma brain surgery, or in good health (not recorded which). The sequenced sample was glioma tissue, nonneoplastic brain tissue, or PBMCs (not recorded which). J is TRBJ1-2 and V is TRBV11-2; D gene unclear. The DNA for the CDR3 is TGTGCCAGCAGCTTGGGAAAGACCCCCTATGGCTACACCTTC. Its translation: CASSLGKTPYGYTF. Drawing the rest from reference TRBV11-2 and TRBJ1-2, the complete variable domain is EAGVAQSPRYKIIEKRQSVAFWCNPISGHATLYWYQQILGQGPKLLIQFQNNGVVDDSQLPKDRFSAERLKGVDSTLKIQPAKLEDSAVYLCASSLGKTPYGYTFGSGTRLTVV.